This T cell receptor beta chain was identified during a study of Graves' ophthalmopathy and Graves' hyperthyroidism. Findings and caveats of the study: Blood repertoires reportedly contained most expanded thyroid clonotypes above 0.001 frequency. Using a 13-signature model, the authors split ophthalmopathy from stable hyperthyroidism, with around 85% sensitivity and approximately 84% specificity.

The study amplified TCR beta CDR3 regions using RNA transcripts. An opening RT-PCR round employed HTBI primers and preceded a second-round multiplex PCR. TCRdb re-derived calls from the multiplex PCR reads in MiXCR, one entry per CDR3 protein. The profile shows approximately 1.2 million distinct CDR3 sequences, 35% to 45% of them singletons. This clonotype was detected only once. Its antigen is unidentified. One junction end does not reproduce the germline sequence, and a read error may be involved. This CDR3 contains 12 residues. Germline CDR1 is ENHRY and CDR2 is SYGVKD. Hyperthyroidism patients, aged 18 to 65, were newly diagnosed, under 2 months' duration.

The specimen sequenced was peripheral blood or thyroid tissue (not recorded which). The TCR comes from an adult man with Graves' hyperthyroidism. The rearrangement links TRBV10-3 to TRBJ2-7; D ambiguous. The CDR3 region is CAVSLDGFEQYF. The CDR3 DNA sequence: TGTGCCGTCAGCTTGGATGGGTTCGAGCAGTACTTC.